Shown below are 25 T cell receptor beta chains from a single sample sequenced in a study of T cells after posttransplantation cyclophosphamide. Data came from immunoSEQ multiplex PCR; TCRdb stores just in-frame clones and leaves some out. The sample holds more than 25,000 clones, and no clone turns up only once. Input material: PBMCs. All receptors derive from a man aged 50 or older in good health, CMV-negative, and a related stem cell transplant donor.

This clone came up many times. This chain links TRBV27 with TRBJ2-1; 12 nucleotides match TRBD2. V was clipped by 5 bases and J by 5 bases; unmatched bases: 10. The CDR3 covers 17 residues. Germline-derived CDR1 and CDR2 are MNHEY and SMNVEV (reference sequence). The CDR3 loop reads CASSPLGTSGYDNEQFF. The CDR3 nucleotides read TGTGCCAGCAGTCCGCTCGGGACTAGCGGGTACGACAATGAGCAGTTCTTC.

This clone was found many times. CDR3 amino acids: CASSPGQGDEKLFF. The CDR3 DNA sequence: TGTGCCAGCTCACCGGGACAGGGAGATGAAAAACTGTTTTTT. The chain is built from TRBV18 and TRBJ1-4; 9 nucleotides agree with TRBD1. CDR1 and CDR2 from the germline V gene are KGHSH and LQKENI. The CDR3 covers 14 residues. V lost 3 bases and J lost 6; bases outside the gene matches: 2.

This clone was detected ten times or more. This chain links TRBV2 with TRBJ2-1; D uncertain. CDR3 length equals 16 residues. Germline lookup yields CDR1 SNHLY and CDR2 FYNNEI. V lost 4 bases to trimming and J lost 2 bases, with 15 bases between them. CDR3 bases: TGTGCCAGCAGTGGGTCCAACGAGTTCCCCTACAATGAGCAGTTCTTC. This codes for CASSGSNEFPYNEQFF.

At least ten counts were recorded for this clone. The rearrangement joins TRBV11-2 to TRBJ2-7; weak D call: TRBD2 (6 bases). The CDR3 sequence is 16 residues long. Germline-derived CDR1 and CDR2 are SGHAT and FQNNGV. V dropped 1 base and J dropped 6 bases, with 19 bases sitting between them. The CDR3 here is CASSLGSPSEVREQYF. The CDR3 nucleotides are TGTGCCAGCAGCTTAGGGTCACCTAGCGAGGTTCGCGAGCAGTACTTC.

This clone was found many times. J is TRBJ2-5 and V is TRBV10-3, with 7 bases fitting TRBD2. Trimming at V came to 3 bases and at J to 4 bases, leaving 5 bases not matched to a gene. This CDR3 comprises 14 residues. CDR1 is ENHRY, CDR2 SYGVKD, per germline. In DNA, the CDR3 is TGTGCCATCAGTGACCCCAGCGGGACAGAGACCCAGTACTTC. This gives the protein CAISDPSGTETQYF.

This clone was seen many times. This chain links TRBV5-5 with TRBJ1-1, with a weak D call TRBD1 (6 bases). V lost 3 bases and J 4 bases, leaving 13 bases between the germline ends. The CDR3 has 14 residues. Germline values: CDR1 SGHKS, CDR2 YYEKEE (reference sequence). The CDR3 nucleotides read TGTGCCAGCAGCTGGACAGCATCTGGCACTGAAGCTTTCTTT. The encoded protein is CASSWTASGTEAFF. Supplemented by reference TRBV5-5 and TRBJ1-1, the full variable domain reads DAGVTQSPTHLIKTRGQQVTLRCSPISGHKSVSWYQQVLGQGPQFIFQYYEKEERGRGNFPDRFSARQFPNYSSELNVNALLLGDSALYLCASSWTASGTEAFFGQGTRLTVV.

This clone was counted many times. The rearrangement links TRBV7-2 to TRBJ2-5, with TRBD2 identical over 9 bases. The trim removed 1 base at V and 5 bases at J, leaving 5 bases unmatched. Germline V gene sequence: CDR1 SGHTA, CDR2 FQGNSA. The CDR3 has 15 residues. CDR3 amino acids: CASSLEGLALETQYF. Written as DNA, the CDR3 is TGTGCCAGCAGCTTAGAGGGACTAGCTTTGGAGACCCAGTACTTC.

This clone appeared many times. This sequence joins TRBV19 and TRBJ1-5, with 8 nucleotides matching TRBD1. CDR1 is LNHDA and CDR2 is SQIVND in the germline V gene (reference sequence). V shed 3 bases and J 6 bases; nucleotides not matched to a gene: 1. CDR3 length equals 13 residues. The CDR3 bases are TGTGCCAGTAGTATGGACAGGGTTCAGCCCCAGCATTTT. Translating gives CASSMDRVQPQHF. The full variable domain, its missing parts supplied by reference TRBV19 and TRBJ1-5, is DGGITQSPKYLFRKEGQNVTLSCEQNLNHDAMYWYRQDPGQGLRLIYYSQIVNDFQKGDIAEGYSVSREKKESFPLTVTSAQKNPTAFYLCASSMDRVQPQHFGDGTRLSIL.

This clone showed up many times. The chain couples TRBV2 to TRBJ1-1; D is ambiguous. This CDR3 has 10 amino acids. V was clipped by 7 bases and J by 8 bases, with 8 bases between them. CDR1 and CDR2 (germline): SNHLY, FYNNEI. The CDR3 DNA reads TGTGCCAGCAACCTAGGAGAAGCTTTCTTT. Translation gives CASNLGEAFF.

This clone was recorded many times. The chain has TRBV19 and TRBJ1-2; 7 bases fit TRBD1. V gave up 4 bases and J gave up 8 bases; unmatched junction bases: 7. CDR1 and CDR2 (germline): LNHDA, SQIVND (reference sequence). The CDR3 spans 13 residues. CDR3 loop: CASSTNRGSGYTF. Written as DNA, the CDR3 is TGTGCCAGTAGTACGAACAGGGGAAGCGGCTACACCTTC.

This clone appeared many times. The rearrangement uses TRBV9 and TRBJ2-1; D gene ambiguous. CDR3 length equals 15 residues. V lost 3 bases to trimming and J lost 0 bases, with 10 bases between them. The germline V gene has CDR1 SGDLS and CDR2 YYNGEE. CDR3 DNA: TGTGCCAGCAGCGGTGGGCTTAGCTCCTACAATGAGCAGTTCTTC. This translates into CASSGGLSSYNEQFF.

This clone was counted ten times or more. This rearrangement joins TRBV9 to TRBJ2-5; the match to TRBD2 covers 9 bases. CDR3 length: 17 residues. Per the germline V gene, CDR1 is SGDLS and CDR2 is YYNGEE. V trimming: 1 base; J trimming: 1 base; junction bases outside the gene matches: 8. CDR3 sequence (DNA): TGTGCCAGCAGCGTATCGGCTAGCGGGACCTTCCAAGAGACCCAGTACTTC. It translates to CASSVSASGTFQETQYF.

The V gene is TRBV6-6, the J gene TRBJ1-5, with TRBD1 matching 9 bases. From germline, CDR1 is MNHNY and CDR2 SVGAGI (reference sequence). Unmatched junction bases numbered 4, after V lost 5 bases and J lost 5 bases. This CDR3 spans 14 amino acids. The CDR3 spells CASSKTGGHQPQHF. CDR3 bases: TGTGCCAGCAGTAAGACAGGGGGACATCAGCCCCAGCATTTT.

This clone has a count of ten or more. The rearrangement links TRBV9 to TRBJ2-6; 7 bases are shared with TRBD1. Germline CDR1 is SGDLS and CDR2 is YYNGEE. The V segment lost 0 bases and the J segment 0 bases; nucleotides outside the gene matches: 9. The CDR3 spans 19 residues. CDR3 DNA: TGTGCCAGCAGCGTAGGTCGGGACAGATTATCCTCTGGGGCCAACGTCCTGACTTTC. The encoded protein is CASSVGRDRLSSGANVLTF.

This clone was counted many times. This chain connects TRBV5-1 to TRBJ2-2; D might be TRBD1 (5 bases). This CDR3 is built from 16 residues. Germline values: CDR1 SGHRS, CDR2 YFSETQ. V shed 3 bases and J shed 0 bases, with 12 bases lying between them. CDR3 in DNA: TGCGCCAGCAGCTGGGCCCCGGACACGAACACCGGGGAGCTGTTTTTT. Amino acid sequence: CASSWAPDTNTGELFF.

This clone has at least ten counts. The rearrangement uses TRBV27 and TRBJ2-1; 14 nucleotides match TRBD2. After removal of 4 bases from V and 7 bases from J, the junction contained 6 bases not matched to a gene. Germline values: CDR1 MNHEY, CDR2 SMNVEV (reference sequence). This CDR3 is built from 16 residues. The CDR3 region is CASSWSGTSGRNEQFF. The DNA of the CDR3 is TGTGCCAGCAGTTGGAGCGGGACTAGCGGGAGAAATGAGCAGTTCTTC.

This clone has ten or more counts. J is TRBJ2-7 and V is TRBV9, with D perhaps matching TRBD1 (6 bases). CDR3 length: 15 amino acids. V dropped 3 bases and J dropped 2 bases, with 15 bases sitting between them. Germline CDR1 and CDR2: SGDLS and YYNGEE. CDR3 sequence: CASSARDTSTYEQYF. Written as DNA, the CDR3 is TGTGCCAGCAGCGCCCGGGACACATCAACCTACGAGCAGTACTTC.

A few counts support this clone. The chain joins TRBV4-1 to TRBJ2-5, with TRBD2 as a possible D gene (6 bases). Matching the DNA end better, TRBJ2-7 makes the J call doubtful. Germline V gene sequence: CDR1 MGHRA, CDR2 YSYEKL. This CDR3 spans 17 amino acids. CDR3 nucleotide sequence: TGCGCCAGCAGCCAACCGGACGGTCCGGGGGAAACCTACGAGCAGTACTTC. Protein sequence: CASSQPDGPGETYEQYF.

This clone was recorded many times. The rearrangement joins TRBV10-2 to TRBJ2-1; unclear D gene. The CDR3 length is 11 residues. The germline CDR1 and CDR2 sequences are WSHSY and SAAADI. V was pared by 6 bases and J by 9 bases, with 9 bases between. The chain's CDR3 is CASSPFLEQFF. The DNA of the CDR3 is TGCGCCAGCAGCCCCTTTCTTGAGCAGTTCTTC.

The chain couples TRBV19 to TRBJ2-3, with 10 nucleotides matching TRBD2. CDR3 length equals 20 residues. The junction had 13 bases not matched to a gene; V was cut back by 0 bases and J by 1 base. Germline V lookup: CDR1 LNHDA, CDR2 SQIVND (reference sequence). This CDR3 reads CASSIDLYEREGPGTDTQYF. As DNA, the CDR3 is TGTGCCAGTAGTATAGATCTATACGAGCGGGAGGGGCCTGGCACAGATACGCAGTATTTT. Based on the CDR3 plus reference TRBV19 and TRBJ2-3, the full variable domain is DGGITQSPKYLFRKEGQNVTLSCEQNLNHDAMYWYRQDPGQGLRLIYYSQIVNDFQKGDIAEGYSVSREKKESFPLTVTSAQKNPTAFYLCASSIDLYEREGPGTDTQYFGPGTRLTVL.

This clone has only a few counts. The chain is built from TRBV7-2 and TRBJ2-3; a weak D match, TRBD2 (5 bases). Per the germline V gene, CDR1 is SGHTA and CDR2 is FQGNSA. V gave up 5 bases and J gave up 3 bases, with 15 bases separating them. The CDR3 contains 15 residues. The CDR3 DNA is TGTGCCAGCAGCCGGAGCCGGGGTCGTACAGATACGCAGTATTTT. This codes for CASSRSRGRTDTQYF.

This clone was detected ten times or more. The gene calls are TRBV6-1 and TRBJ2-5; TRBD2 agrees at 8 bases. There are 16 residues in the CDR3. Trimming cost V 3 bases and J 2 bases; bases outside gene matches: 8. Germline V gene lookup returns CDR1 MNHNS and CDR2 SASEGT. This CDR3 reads CASSDRAGGRQETQYF. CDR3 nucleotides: TGTGCCAGCAGTGATCGGGCGGGGGGCAGGCAAGAGACCCAGTACTTC.

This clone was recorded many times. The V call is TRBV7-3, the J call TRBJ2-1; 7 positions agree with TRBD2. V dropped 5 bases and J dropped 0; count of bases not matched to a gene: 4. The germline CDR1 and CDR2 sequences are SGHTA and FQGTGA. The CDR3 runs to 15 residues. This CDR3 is CASSPGGSSYNEQFF. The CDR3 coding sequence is TGTGCCAGCAGCCCCGGGGGGAGCTCCTACAATGAGCAGTTCTTC.

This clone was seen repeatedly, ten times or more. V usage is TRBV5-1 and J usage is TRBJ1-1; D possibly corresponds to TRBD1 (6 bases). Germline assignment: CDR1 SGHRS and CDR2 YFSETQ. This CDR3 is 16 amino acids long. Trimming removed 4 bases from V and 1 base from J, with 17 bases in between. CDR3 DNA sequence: TGCGCCAGCAGCCGATATTACAGGGAAGGGAACACTGAAGCTTTCTTT. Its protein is CASSRYYREGNTEAFF.

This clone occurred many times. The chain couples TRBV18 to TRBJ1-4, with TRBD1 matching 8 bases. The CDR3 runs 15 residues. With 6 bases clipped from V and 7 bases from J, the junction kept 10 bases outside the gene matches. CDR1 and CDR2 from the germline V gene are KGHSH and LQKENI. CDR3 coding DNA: TGTGCCAGCTCCCCAATTGGTCAGGGGGCTGAAAAACTGTTTTTT. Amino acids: CASSPIGQGAEKLFF.